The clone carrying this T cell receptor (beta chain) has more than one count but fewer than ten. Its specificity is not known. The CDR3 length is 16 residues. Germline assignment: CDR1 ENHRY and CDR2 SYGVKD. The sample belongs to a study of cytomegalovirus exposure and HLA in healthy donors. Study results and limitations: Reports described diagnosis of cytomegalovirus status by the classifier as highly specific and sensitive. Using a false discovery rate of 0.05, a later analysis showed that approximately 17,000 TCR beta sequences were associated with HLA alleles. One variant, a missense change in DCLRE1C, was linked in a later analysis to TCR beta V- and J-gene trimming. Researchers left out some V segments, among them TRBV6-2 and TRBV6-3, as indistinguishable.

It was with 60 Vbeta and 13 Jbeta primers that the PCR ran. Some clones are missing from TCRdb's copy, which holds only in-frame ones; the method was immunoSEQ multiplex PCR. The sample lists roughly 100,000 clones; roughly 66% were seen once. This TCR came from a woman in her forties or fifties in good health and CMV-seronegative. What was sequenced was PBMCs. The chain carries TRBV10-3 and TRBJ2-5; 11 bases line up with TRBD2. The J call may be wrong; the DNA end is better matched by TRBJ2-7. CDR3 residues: CAISDTLAGASYEQYF. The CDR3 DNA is TGTGCCATCAGTGATACACTAGCGGGAGCTAGCTACGAGCAGTACTTC.